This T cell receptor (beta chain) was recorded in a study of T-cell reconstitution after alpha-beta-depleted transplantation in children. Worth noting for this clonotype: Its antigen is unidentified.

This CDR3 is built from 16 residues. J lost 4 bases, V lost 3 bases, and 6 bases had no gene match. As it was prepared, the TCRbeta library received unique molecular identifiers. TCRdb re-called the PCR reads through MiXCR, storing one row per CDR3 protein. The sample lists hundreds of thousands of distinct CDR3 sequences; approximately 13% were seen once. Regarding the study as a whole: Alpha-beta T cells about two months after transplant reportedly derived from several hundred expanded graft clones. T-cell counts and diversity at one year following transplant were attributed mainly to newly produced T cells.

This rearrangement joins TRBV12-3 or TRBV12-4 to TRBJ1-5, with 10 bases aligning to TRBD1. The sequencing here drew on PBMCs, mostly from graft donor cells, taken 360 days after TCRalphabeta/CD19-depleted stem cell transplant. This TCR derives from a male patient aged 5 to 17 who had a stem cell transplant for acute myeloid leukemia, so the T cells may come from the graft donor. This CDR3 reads CASSLTRTGGNQPQHF. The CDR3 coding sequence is TGTGCCAGCAGTTTGACGAGGACAGGGGGGAATCAGCCCCAGCATTTT.